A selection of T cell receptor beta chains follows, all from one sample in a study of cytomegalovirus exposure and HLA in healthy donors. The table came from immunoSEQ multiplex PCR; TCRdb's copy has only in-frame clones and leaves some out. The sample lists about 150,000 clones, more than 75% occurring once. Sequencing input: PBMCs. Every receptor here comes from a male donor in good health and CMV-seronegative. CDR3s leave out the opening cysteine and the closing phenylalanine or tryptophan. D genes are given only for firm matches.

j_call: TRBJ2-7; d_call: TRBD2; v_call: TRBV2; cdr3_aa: ASSDIVRTYTPGAGEQY
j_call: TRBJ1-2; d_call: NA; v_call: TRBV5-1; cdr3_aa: ASSLVGGRENGYT
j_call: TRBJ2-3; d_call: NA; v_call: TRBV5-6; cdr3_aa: ASSFERTDTQY
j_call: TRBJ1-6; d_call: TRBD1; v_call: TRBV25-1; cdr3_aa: ASSDPQGLSSPLH
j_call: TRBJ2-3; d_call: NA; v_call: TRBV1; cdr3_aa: TSSQERLAGGPTHTDTQY
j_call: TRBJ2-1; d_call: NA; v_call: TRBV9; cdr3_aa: ASSVDLAPYNEQF
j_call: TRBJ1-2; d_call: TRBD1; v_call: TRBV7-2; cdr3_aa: ASSLEGAGGDGYT
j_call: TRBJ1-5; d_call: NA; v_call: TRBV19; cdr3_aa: ASSFVGGDQPQH
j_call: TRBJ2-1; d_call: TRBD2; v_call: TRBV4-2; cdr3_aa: ASSQDPGLAVGNEQF
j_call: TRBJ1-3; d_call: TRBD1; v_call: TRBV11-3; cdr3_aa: ASSLGTGGSGNTIY
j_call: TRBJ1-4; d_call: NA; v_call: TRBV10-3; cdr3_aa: AISEFREESANEKLF
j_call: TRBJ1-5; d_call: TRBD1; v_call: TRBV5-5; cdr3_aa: ASSLAGTGNQPQH
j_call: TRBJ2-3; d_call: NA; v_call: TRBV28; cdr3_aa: ASSLASPDTQY
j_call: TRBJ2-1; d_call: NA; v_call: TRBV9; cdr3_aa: ASSAAGSSYNEQF
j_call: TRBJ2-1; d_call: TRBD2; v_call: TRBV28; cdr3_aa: ASRSSGRAVNEQF
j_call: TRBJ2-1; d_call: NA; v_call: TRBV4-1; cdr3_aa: ASSQDLRGGAYNEQF
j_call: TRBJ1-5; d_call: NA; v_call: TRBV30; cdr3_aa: AWGPGHPNQPQH
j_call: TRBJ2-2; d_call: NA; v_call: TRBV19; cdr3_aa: ASSIQGTGELF
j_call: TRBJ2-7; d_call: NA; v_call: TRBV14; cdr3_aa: ASSQDPDFYEQY